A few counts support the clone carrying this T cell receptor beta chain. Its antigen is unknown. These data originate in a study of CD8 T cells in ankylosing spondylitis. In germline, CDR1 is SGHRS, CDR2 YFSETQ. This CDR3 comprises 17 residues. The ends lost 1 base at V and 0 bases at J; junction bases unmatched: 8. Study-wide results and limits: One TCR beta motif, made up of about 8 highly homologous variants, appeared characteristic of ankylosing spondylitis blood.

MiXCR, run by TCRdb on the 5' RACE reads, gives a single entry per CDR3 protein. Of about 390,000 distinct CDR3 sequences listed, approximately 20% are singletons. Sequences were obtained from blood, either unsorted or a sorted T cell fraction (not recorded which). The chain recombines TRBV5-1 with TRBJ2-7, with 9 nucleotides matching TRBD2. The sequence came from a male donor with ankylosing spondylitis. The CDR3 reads CASSLRPAGGNSYEQYF. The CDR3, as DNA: TGCGCCAGCAGCTTGCGTCCAGCGGGAGGCAACTCCTACGAGCAGTACTTC.